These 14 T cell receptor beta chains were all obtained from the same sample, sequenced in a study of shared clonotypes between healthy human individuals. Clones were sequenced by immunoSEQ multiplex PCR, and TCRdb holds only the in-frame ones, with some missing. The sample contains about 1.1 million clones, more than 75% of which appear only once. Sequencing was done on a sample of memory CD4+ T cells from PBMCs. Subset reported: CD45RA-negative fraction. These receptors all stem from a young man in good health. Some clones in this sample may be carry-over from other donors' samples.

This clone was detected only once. CDR3 sequence: CASSLVSHRASNQPQHF. The CDR3 DNA follows: TGTGCCAGCAGCTTAGTCTCTCACAGGGCGAGCAATCAGCCCCAGCATTTT. The rearrangement joins TRBV7-8 to TRBJ1-5; possibly TRBD1 for D (6 bases). Germline CDR1 is SGHVS and CDR2 is FQNEAQ. V lost 1 base and J 1 base, leaving 14 bases between the germline ends. There are 17 residues in the CDR3.

DNA for the CDR3: TGCGCCAGCAGCTCCGGACAGGTGAACACTGAAGCTTTCTTT. Residues: CASSSGQVNTEAFF. This chain joins TRBV5-1 and TRBJ1-1, with 7 positions matching TRBD1. Germline V lookup: CDR1 SGHRS, CDR2 YFSETQ. The V gene end was trimmed by 3 bases and the J gene end by 0 bases; junction bases not matched to a gene: 2. The CDR3 length is 14 residues.

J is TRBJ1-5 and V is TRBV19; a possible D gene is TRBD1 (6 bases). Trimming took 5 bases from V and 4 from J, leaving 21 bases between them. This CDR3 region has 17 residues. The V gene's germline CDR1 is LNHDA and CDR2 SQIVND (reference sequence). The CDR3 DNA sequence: TGTGCCAGTAGTTCCCCTACAGGGATAGCGTGGAATCAGCCCCAGCATTTT. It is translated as CASSSPTGIAWNQPQHF. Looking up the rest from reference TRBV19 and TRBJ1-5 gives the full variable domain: DGGITQSPKYLFRKEGQNVTLSCEQNLNHDAMYWYRQDPGQGLRLIYYSQIVNDFQKGDIAEGYSVSREKKESFPLTVTSAQKNPTAFYLCASSSPTGIAWNQPQHFGDGTRLSIL.

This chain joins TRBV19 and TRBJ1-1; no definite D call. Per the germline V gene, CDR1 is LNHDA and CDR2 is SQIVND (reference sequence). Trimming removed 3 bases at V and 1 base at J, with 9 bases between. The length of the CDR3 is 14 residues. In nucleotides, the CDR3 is TGTGCCAGTAGTATTACCAGGACGAACACTGAAGCTTTCTTT. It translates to CASSITRTNTEAFF.

CDR3: CASSVVGEETQYF. In nucleotides, the CDR3 is TGCGCCAGCAGCGTGGTTGGGGAGGAGACCCAGTACTTC. This chain links TRBV5-1 with TRBJ2-5; the D gene is possibly TRBD2 (5 bases). There are 13 residues in the CDR3. Trimming left V 4 bases short and J 5 bases short, with 12 bases between. In germline, CDR1 is SGHRS, CDR2 YFSETQ.

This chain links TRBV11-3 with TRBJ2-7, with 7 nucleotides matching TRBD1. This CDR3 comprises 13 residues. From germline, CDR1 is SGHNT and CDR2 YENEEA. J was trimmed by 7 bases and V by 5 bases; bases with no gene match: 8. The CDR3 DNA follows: TGTGCCAGCAGCACCAGACAGGGTGGTGAGCAGTACTTC. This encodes CASSTRQGGEQYF.

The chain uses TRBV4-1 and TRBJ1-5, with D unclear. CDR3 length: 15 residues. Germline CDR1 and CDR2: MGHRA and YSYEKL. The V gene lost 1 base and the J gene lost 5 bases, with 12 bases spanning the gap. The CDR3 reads CASSQVHTIDQPQHF. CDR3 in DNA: TGCGCCAGCAGCCAAGTGCACACAATTGATCAGCCCCAGCATTTT.

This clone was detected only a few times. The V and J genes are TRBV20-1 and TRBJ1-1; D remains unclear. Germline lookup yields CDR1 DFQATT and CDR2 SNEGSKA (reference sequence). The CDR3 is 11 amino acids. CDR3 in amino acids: CSGSMNTEAFF. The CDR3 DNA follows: TGCAGCGGGAGCATGAACACTGAAGCTTTCTTT.

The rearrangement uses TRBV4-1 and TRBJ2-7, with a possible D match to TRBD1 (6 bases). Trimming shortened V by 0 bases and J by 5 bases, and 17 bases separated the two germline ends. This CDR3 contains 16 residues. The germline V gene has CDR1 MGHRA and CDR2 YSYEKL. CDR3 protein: CASSQERPGAGHEQYF. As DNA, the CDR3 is TGCGCCAGCAGCCAAGAGCGGCCAGGGGCAGGCCACGAGCAGTACTTC.

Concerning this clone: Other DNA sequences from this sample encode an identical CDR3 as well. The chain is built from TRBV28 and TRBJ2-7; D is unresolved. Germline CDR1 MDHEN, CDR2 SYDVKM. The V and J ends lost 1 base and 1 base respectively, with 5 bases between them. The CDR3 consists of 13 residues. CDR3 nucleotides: TGTGCCAGCAGTTTATTAAATTCCTACGAGCAGTACTTC. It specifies CASSLLNSYEQYF.

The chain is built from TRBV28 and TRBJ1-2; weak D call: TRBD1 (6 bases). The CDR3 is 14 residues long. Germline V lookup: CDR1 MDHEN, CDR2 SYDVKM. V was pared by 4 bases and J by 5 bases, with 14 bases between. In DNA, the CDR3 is TGTGCCAGCAGTTCCGGAACAGGGTCTTATGGCTACACCTTC. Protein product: CASSSGTGSYGYTF.

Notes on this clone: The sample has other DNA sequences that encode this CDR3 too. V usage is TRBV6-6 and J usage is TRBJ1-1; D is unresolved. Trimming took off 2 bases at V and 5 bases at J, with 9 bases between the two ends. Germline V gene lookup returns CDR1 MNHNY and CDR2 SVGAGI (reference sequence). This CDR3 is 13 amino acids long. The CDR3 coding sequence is TGTGCCAGCAGTTACGATCCGGGAACTGAAGCTTTCTTT. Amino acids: CASSYDPGTEAFF.

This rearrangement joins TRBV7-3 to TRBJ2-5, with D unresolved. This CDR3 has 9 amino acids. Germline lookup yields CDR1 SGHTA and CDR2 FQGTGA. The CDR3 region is CARPETQYF. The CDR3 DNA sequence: TGTGCGCGCCCGGAGACCCAGTACTTC.

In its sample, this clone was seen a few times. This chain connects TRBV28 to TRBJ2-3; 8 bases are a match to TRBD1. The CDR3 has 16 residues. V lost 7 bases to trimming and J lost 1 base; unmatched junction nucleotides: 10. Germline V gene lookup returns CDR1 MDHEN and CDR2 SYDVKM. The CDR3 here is CASTPPGGSRTDTQYF. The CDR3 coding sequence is TGTGCCAGCACCCCCCCAGGGGGCTCTCGCACAGATACGCAGTATTTT.